The rows below give T cell receptor beta chains drawn from one sample of a study of early T cells in non-severe SARS-CoV-2 infection. A single record per CDR3 protein comes from TCRdb applying MiXCR to the 5' RACE reads. The profile shows 40,000 to 55,000 distinct CDR3 sequences, 20% to 25% of them singletons. The specimen was whole blood, collected at baseline. The receptor set was obtained from an adult who was a healthcare worker with PCR-confirmed SARS-CoV-2 infection or an uninfected control (not recorded which). Each CDR3 is given with its conserved first and last residue. A D gene is named only where the DNA matches it firmly. The size entry is marked missing in some rows and otherwise reads once, few, many or a size class.

few	15	TRBV6-1	TRBJ1-1	-	TGTGCCAGCAGAAGCTCCGGGAGAATGAACACTGAAGCTTTCTTT	CASRSSGRMNTEAFF
few	16	TRBV7-9	TRBJ2-7	TRBD2	TGTGCCAGCAGCTTAGGTCCTAGCGGGGGGACCTACGAGCAGTACTTC	CASSLGPSGGTYEQYF
few	15	TRBV9	TRBJ1-4	-	TGTGCCAGCAGCCCTTCGGCAAGGATTAATGAAAAACTGTTTTTT	CASSPSARINEKLFF
-	14	TRBV7-2	TRBJ1-1	-	TGTGCCAGCAGCTCCTTGACAGGGAACACTGAAGCTTTCTTT	CASSSLTGNTEAFF
-	13	TRBV20-1	TRBJ2-3	TRBD2	TGCAGTGTTAGAGCGGGGGGCCGAGATACGCAGTATTTT	CSVRAGGRDTQYF
-	14	TRBV9	TRBJ1-1	TRBD1	TGTGCCAGCAGCGTAGTCTCTGGGACAGGGGAAGCTTTCTTT	CASSVVSGTGEAFF
-	16	TRBV12-5	TRBJ1-5	-	TGTGCTAGTGGCTTGTCGCGAAGGCTTCTGGATCAGCCCCAGCATTTT	CASGLSRRLLDQPQHF
-	15	TRBV5-1	TRBJ2-3	TRBD2	TGCGCCAGCAGAACTAGCGGATCGACGACAGATACGCAGTATTTT	CASRTSGSTTDTQYF
few	13	TRBV6-5	TRBJ1-2	-	TGTGCCAGCAGTTACCAGGGTAACTATGGCTACACCTTC	CASSYQGNYGYTF
many	13	TRBV12-3/TRBV12-4	TRBJ1-5	-	TGTGCCAGCAGCCTGGAGGTCAATCAGCCCCAGCATTTT	CASSLEVNQPQHF
-	15	TRBV7-8	TRBJ2-5	TRBD1	TGTGCCAGCAGTATTTACCGGACAGGGCCTGAGACCCAGTACTTC	CASSIYRTGPETQYF
-	13	TRBV6-2/TRBV6-3	TRBJ1-6	-	TGTGCCAGCCGCCCAGGAGACACTTCACCCCTCCACTTT	CASRPGDTSPLHF
few	12	TRBV13	TRBJ2-7	-	TGTGCCAGCAGCCCACACCCAGGAGAGCAGTACTTC	CASSPHPGEQYF
-	12	TRBV7-8	TRBJ2-3	-	TGTGCCAGCAGCTTATGGGGGGCAACGCAGTATTTT	CASSLWGATQYF
-	13	TRBV13	TRBJ2-3	-	TGTGCCAGCAGCTTACGGGCCACAGATACGCAGTATTTT	CASSLRATDTQYF
-	13	TRBV12-3/TRBV12-4	TRBJ1-1	-	TGTGCCAGCAGTCTGCAGTGGGGTACTGAAGCTTTCTTT	CASSLQWGTEAFF
few	12	TRBV6-4	TRBJ2-3	-	TGTGCCAGCAGCCCTGATGGGGATACGCAGTATTTT	CASSPDGDTQYF
few	12	TRBV27	TRBJ1-1	-	TGTGCCAGCAGGAGCGGGGGCACTGAAGCTTTCTTT	CASRSGGTEAFF
few	14	TRBV7-2	TRBJ1-1	TRBD1	TGTGCCAGCAGCTTAGTACCCACAGGGGAAAAAGCTTTCTTT	CASSLVPTGEKAFF
-	13	TRBV18	TRBJ2-7	-	TGTGCCAGCTCACGGGACTCCCTCTACGAGCAGTACTTC	CASSRDSLYEQYF
-	15	TRBV10-3	TRBJ2-7	-	TGTGCCATCAGTGAGTCGGCGACAGGACTTGGCGAGCAGTACTTC	CAISESATGLGEQYF
many	13	TRBV11-3	TRBJ1-1	-	TGTGCCAGCAGCCGGGACGGGGGTGCAGAAGCTTTCTTT	CASSRDGGAEAFF
few	13	TRBV7-6	TRBJ2-3	-	TGTGCCAGCAGCTTCGGTCAAGCAGATACGCAGTATTTT	CASSFGQADTQYF
few	14	TRBV12-3/TRBV12-4	TRBJ1-4	-	TGTGCCAGCAGTCCGACAGGATCAAGTGAAAAACTGTTTTTT	CASSPTGSSEKLFF
few	15	TRBV27	TRBJ2-2	-	TGTGCCAGCACCCAACGTCCGGGGATTCCCGGGGAGCTGTTTTTT	CASTQRPGIPGELFF
few	17	TRBV12-3/TRBV12-4	TRBJ1-5	TRBD1	TGTGCCAGCAGCCCTTCACAGTACAGGGGTGCCAATCAGCCCCAGCATTTT	CASSPSQYRGANQPQHF
few	15	TRBV3-1	TRBJ2-7	TRBD2	TGTGCCAGCAGCCTCGGGACTAGCGGCTCCTACGAGCAGTACTTC	CASSLGTSGSYEQYF
-	13	TRBV19	TRBJ1-4	-	TGTGCCAGTACAGAGGTCCATAATGAAAAACTGTTTTTT	CASTEVHNEKLFF
few	17	TRBV6-6	TRBJ2-2	-	TGTGCCAGCAGTCCAGGAAGAGGCGGGCTGAACACCGGGGAGCTGTTTTTT	CASSPGRGGLNTGELFF
few	16	TRBV20-1	TRBJ2-7	-	TGCAGTGCTAGGGGGAAGCACTTGGGGCCGCAATACGAGCAGTACTTC	CSARGKHLGPQYEQYF
many	17	TRBV6-2/TRBV6-3	TRBJ2-6	-	TGTGCCAGCAGTTACTCCGGACAGATTTCTGGGGCCAACGTCCTGACTTTC	CASSYSGQISGANVLTF
few	13	TRBV6-1	TRBJ2-6	-	TGTGCCAGCGGGTTGGCTGGGGCCAACGTCCTGACTTTC	CASGLAGANVLTF